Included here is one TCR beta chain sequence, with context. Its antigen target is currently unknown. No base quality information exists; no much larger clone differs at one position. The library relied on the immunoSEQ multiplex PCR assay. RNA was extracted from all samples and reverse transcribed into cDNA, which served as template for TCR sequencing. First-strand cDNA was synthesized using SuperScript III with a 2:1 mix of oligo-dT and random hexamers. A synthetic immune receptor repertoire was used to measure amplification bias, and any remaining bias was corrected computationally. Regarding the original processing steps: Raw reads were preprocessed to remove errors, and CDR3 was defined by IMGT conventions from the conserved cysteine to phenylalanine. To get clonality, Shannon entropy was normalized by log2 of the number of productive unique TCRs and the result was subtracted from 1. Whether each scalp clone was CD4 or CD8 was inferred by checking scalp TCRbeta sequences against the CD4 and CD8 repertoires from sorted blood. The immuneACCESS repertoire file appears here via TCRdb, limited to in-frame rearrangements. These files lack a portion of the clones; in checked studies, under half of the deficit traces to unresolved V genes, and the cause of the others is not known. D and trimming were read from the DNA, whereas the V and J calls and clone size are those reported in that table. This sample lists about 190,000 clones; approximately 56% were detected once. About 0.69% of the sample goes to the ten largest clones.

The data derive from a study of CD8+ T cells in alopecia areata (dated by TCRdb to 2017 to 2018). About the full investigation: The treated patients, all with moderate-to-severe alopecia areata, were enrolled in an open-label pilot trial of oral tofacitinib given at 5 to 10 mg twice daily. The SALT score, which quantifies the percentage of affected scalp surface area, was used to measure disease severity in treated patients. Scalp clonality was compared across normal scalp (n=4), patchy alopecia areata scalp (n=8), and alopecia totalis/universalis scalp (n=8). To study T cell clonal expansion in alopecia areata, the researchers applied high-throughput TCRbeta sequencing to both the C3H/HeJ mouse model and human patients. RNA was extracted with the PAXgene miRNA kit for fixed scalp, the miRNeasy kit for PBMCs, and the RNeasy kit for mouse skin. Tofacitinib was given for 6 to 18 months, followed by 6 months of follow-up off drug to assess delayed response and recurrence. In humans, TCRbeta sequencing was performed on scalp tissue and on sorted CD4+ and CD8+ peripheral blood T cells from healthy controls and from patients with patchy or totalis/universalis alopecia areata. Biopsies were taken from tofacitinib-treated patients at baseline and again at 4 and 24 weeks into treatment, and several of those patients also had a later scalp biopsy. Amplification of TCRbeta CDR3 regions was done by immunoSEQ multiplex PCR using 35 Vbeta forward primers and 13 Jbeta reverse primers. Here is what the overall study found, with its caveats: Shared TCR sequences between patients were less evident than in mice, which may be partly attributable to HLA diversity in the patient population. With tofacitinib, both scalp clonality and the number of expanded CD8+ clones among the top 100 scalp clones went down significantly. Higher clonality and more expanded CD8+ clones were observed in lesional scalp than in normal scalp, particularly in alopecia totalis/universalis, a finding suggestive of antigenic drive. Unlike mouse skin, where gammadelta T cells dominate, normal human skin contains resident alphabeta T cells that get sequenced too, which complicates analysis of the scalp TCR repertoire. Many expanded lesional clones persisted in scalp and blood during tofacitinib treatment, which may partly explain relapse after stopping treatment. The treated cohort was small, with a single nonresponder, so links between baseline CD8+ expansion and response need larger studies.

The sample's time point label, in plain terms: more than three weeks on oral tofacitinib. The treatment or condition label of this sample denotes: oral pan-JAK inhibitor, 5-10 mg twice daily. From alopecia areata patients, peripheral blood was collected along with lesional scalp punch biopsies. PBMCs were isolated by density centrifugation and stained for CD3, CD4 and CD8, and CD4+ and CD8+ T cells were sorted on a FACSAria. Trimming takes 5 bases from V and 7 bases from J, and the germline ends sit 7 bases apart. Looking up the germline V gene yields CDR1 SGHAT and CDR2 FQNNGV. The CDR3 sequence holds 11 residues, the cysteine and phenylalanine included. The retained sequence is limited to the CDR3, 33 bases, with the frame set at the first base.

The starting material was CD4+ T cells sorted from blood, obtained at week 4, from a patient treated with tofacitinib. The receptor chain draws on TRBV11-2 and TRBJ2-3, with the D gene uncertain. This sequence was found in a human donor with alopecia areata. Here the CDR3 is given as CASSPLHTQYF. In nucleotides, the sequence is TGTGCCAGCAGCCCGCTACATACGCAGTATTTT. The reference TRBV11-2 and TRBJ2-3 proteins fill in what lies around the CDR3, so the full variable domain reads EAGVAQSPRYKIIEKRQSVAFWCNPISGHATLYWYQQILGQGPKLLIQFQNNGVVDDSQLPKDRFSAERLKGVDSTLKIQPAKLEDSAVYLCASSPLHTQYFGPGTRLTVL.